The TCR gamma chain described here comes from a study of intestinal T cells in coeliac disease. General study results and limits: Degraded FFPE DNA template probably caused partial TCR sequence loss per sample. Multiple copies of a CDR3 amino acid sequence may be PCR duplicates.

More than 8 formalin-fixed paraffin-embedded scrolls, each 5 µm thick, supplied each case's genomic DNA. Germline CDR1 is VINAFY and CDR2 is YDVSNSKD. J lost 10 bases, V lost 2 bases, and 5 bases had no gene match. CDR3 length: 11 residues. Note on this clone: Its antigen is currently unknown.

LymphoTrack primers amplified TRG sequences from approximately 180 ng of biopsy DNA. TCRdb re-called the multiplex PCR reads through CATT. The data hold 700 to 800 gamma-chain clones, with roughly 52% observed a single time. The V call is TRGV5, the J call TRGJ1 or TRGJ2. The sequence derives from a human donor who served as a control with a normal duodenal biopsy, not a healthy volunteer. The sequenced material came from a duodenal biopsy. CDR3 in amino acids: CATWDMAKKLF. As DNA, the CDR3 is TGTGCCACCTGGGACATGGCAAAGAAACTCTTT.